This section outlines one T cell receptor (beta chain) sequence together with its context. This table comes from immunoSEQ multiplex PCR, and its TCRdb copy is limited to in-frame clones, with some not included. This sample has approximately 660,000 clones, with around 89% found just once. This sample is part of a study of shared T cell receptors in the human thymus. The V gene end was trimmed by 7 bases and the J gene end by 2 bases; junction bases not matched to a gene: 4. The V gene's germline CDR1 is MDHEN and CDR2 SYDVKM. This CDR3 is built from 13 residues. The same data also contributed to another study, on human thymus T cells.

Sequenced: thymocytes. The V call is TRBV28, the J call TRBJ2-7; 8 positions agree with TRBD2. This TCR derives from a boy in the first two years of life with a congenital heart defect. The CDR3 region has the DNA TGTGCCAGCACTTCAGCGGGAGCCTACGAGCAGTACTTC. It is translated as CASTSAGAYEQYF.